These 9 T cell receptor beta chains came from one sample sequenced in a study of early T cells in non-severe SARS-CoV-2 infection. One entry per CDR3 protein results from TCRdb running MiXCR on the 5' RACE reads. The repertoire holds 55,000 to 85,000 distinct CDR3 sequences, with roughly 15% as singletons. Sequenced: whole blood. The receptors were gathered from an adult who was a healthcare worker with PCR-confirmed SARS-CoV-2 infection or an uninfected control (not recorded which).

The table lists this clonotype with many counts. This chain uses TRBV7-2 with TRBJ2-3, with D possibly TRBD2 on 6 matching bases. The CDR3 sequence is 15 residues long. Germline assignment: CDR1 SGHTA and CDR2 FQGNSA. The V end lost 7 bases, the J end lost 3 bases, and 17 bases lay between the germline ends. CDR3 DNA sequence: TGTGCCAGCATGGCGGGGAGGCTAGTGACAGATACGCAGTATTTT. Protein sequence: CASMAGRLVTDTQYF.

The chain recombines TRBV7-6 with TRBJ2-7, with 9 nucleotides matching TRBD1. Germline CDR1 reads SGHVS; CDR2 reads FNYEAQ. J was trimmed by 5 bases and V by 5 bases; bases with no gene match: 4. This CDR3 spans 13 amino acids. CDR3 protein: CASSTGTGNEQYF. In DNA form, the CDR3 reads TGTGCCAGCAGCACCGGGACAGGGAACGAGCAGTACTTC.

This clonotype was detected only a few times. This sequence joins TRBV21-1 and TRBJ1-6. TRBV21-1 is flagged as a pseudogene. There are 16 residues in the CDR3. The chain's CDR3 is CASSPTDGSSNSPLHF. The CDR3 nucleotides are TGTGCCAGCAGCCCTACGGATGGGAGCAGTAATTCACCCCTCCACTTT.

This clonotype was found many times. This chain uses TRBV29-1 with TRBJ2-7; D might be TRBD1 or TRBD2, each matching 6 bases. This CDR3 region has 14 residues. Germline assignment: CDR1 SQVTM and CDR2 ANQGSEA. Trimming left V 7 bases short and J 7 bases short, with 23 bases between. CDR3 in DNA: TGCAGCGCCAATACCCTCGGGGGCCTGGGTGAGCAGTACTTC. This codes for CSANTLGGLGEQYF.

This clonotype was counted ten times or more. V gene TRBV7-6 combines with J gene TRBJ2-5, with D possibly called TRBD1 or TRBD2 (6 bases each). The V and J ends lost 0 bases and 2 bases respectively, with 10 bases between them. This CDR3 has 15 residues. Germline V CDR1 and CDR2: SGHVS, FNYEAQ. CDR3 in amino acids: CASSLAGGSQETQYF. The CDR3 DNA reads TGTGCCAGCAGCTTAGCGGGGGGCTCACAAGAGACCCAGTACTTC.

This clonotype has a handful of counts. This chain connects TRBV2 to TRBJ1-5; D gene ambiguous. V was clipped by 4 bases and J by 3 bases, with 10 bases between them. Germline V gene lookup returns CDR1 SNHLY and CDR2 FYNNEI. The CDR3 totals 14 residues. This CDR3 is CASSADGNNQPQHF. The CDR3 region has the DNA TGTGCCAGCAGTGCGGACGGGAACAATCAGCCCCAGCATTTT.

This clonotype was recorded a few times. The CDR3 here is CASRRTHRDRVYNEQFF. The CDR3 bases are TGTGCCAGCAGGCGCACTCACCGGGACAGGGTCTACAATGAGCAGTTCTTC. J is TRBJ2-1 and V is TRBV7-8, with 9 bases that match TRBD1. The CDR3 is 17 amino acids. The ends lost 6 bases at V and 3 bases at J; junction bases unmatched: 12. Germline lookup yields CDR1 SGHVS and CDR2 FQNEAQ.

V and J are TRBV10-3 and TRBJ1-1, with D perhaps matching TRBD1 (6 bases). CDR3 length equals 15 residues. V dropped 2 bases and J dropped 6 bases, with 16 bases sitting between them. Germline CDR1 and CDR2: ENHRY and SYGVKD. CDR3 residues: CAISEGNRVVSEAFF. CDR3 bases: TGTGCCATCAGTGAGGGTAACAGGGTTGTTTCTGAAGCTTTCTTT.

This clonotype was counted a few times. The V and J genes are TRBV9 and TRBJ2-5; 13 bases fit TRBD2. The germline V gene has CDR1 SGDLS and CDR2 YYNGEE. The V gene end was trimmed by 0 bases and the J gene end by 4 bases; junction bases not matched to a gene: 6. CDR3 length: 17 residues. For the CDR3, the DNA is TGTGCCAGCAGCGTAGACACTAGCGGGGGGGCCTTAGAGACCCAGTACTTC. It encodes CASSVDTSGGALETQYF.